Each of the 3 T cell receptor beta chains below was sequenced from the same sample in a study of T cell responses to AZD1222 COVID-19 vaccine. TCRdb keeps only in-frame clones here, not all; method: immunoSEQ multiplex PCR. This sample yields about 120,000 clones, of which around 87% are seen a single time; around 3% belongs to the top ten. Here the sequenced sample was peripheral blood, taken 28 days after the second AZD1222 dose. The source of these receptors is an adult who received the AZD1222 COVID-19 vaccine.

The V call is TRBV6-2 or TRBV6-3, the J call TRBJ2-5, with a tentative D call TRBD2 (6 bases). Germline-derived CDR1 and CDR2 are MNHEY and SVGEGT. Deletions cut 0 bases from V and 3 bases from J, with 11 bases between. The CDR3 spans 15 residues. CDR3 in amino acids: CASSYSSPGEETQYF. CDR3 DNA sequence: TGTGCCAGCAGTTACTCCTCCCCGGGGGAAGAGACCCAGTACTTC.

The V call is TRBV30, the J call TRBJ1-1, with D uncertain. CDR1 is GTSNPN, CDR2 SVGIG, per germline (reference sequence). Trimming left V 7 bases short and J 5 bases short, with 11 bases between. This CDR3 comprises 11 residues. DNA of the CDR3: TGTGCCTCTACTTTTAGGACTGAAGCTTTCTTT. Amino acids: CASTFRTEAFF.

This clone was seen a handful of times. This chain joins TRBV19 and TRBJ2-1, with D perhaps matching TRBD2 (5 bases). CDR3 length equals 15 residues. The germline gives CDR1 LNHDA, CDR2 SQIVND (reference sequence). Trimming stripped 3 bases from V and 4 bases from J, with 13 bases between. CDR3 loop: CASSMGGLMYNEQFF. DNA of the CDR3: TGTGCCAGTAGTATGGGTGGACTTATGTACAATGAGCAGTTCTTC.